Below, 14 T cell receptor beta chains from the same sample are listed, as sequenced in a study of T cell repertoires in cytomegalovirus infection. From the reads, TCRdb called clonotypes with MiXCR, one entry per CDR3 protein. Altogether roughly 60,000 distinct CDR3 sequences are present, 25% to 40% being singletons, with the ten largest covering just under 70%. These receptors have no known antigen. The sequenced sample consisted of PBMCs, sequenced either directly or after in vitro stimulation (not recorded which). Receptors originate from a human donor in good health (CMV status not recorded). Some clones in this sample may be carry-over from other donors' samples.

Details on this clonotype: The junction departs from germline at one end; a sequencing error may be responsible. The CDR3: CANSLYSNQPQHF. The CDR3 bases are TGTGCCAACAGTCTCTATAGCAATCAGCCCCAGCATTTT. The chain has TRBV27 and TRBJ1-5; no clear D gene. The CDR3 covers 13 residues. Per germline, CDR1 MNHEY and CDR2 SMNVEV (reference sequence).

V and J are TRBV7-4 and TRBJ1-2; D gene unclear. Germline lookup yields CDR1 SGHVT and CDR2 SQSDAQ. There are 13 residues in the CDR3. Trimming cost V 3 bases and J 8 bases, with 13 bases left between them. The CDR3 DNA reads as TGTGCCAGCAGCTTTCGACCCTATGAGGGCTACACCTTC. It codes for CASSFRPYEGYTF. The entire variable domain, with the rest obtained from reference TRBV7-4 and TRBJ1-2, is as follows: GAGVSQSPRYKVAKRGRDVALRCDSISGHVTLYWYRQTLGQGSEVLTYSQSDAQRDKSGRPSGRFSAERPERSVSTLKIQRTEQGDSAVYLCASSFRPYEGYTFGSGTRLTVV.

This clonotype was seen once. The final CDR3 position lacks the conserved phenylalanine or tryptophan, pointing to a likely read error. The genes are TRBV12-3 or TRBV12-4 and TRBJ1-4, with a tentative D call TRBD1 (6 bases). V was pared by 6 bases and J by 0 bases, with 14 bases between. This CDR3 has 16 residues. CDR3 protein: CASSITGMTTNEKLFS. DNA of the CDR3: TGTGCCAGCAGCATCACAGGGATGACAACTAATGAAAAACTGTTTTCT.

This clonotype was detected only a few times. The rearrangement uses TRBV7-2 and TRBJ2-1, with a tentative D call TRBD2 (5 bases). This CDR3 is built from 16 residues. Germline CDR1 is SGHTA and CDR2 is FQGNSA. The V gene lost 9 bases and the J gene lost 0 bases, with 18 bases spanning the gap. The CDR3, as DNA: TGTGCCAGGAGGCCCCAGACTAAAAGCTCCTACAATGAGCAGTTCTTC. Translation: CARRPQTKSSYNEQFF.

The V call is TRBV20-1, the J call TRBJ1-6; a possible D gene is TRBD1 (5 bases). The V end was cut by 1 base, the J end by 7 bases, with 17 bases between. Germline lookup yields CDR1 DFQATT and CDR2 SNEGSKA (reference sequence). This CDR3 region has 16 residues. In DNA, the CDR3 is TGCAGTGCTAGAGTCATAGGGGAAAAGGGGAATTCACCCCTCCACTTT. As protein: CSARVIGEKGNSPLHF.

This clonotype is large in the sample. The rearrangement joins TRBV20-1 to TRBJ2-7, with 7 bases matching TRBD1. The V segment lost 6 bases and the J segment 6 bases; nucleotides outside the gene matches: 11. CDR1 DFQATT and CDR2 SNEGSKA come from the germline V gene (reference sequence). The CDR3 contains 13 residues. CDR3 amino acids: CSADRDHSVEQYF. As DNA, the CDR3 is TGCAGTGCCGACAGGGATCACTCGGTCGAGCAGTACTTC.

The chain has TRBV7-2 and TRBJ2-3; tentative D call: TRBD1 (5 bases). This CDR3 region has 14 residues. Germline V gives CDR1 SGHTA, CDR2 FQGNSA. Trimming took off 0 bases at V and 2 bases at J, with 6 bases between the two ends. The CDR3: CASSLAGLTDTQYF. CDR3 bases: TGTGCCAGCAGCTTAGCGGGGCTCACAGATACGCAGTATTTT.

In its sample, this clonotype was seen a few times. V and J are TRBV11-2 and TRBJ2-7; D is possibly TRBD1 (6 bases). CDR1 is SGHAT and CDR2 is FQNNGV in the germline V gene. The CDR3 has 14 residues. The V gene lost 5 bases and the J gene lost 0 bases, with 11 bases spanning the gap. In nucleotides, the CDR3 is TGTGCCAGCAGCACCGACAGGATCTCCTACGAGCAGTACTTC. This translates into CASSTDRISYEQYF.

Here the CDR3 reads CASSPGPGMGDTQYF. DNA for the CDR3: TGTGCCAGCAGCCCAGGGCCTGGGATGGGAGATACGCAGTATTTT. The V gene is TRBV7-6, the J gene TRBJ2-3, with D perhaps TRBD1 (5 bases). Trimming removed 5 bases at V and 5 bases at J, with 17 bases between. The CDR3 consists of 15 residues. CDR1 is SGHVS, CDR2 FNYEAQ, per germline.

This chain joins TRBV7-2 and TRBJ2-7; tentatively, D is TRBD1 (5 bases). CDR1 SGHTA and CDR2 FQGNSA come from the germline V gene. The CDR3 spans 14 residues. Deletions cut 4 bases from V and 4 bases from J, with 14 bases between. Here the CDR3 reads CASSYQGQGYEQYF. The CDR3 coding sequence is TGTGCCAGCAGCTACCAAGGCCAGGGTTACGAGCAGTACTTC.

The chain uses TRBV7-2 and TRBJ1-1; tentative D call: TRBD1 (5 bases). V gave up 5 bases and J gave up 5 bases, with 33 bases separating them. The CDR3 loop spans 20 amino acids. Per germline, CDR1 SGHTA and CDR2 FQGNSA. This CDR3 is CASSLYPPGRVNVPGTEAFF. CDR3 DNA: TGTGCCAGCAGCCTTTACCCTCCCGGCAGGGTGAATGTCCCAGGGACTGAAGCTTTCTTT.

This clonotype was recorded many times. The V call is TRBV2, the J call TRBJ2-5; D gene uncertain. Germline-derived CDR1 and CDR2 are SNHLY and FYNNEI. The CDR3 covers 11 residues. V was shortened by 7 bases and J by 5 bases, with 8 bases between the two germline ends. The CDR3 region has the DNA TGTGCCAGCAACATGGGGGAGACCCAGTACTTC. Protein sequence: CASNMGETQYF.

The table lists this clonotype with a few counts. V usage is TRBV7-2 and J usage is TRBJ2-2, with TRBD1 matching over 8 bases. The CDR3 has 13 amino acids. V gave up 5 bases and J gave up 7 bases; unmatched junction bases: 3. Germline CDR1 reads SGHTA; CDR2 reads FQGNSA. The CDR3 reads CASSAQGGGELFF. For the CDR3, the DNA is TGTGCCAGCAGCGCACAGGGGGGCGGGGAGCTGTTTTTT.

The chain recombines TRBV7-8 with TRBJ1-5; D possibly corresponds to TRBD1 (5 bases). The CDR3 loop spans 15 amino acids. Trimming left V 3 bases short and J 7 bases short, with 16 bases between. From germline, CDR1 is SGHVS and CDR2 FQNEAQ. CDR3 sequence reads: CASSFFISGDQPQHF. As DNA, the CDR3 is TGTGCCAGCAGCTTTTTTATCTCGGGGGACCAGCCCCAGCATTTT.